This entry concerns a single T cell receptor beta chain. The V gene lost 7 bases and the J gene lost 4 bases, with 16 bases spanning the gap. This CDR3 spans 14 amino acids. Germline CDR1 is WSHSY and CDR2 is SAAADI. This sample is part of a study of blood T cell repertoires in COVID-19. Sequencing used immunoSEQ multiplex PCR; TCRdb keeps in-frame clones, though not all of them. Here the sample spans tens of thousands of clones, 85% being singletons. The sequenced material came from peripheral blood. The rearrangement uses TRBV10-2 and TRBJ1-1, with D unresolved. This clonotype was obtained from a human donor in a cohort sampled during active COVID-19. CDR3 amino acids: CASKPGGFITEAFF. The CDR3 DNA is TGCGCCAGCAAGCCAGGTGGCTTTATCACTGAAGCTTTCTTT.